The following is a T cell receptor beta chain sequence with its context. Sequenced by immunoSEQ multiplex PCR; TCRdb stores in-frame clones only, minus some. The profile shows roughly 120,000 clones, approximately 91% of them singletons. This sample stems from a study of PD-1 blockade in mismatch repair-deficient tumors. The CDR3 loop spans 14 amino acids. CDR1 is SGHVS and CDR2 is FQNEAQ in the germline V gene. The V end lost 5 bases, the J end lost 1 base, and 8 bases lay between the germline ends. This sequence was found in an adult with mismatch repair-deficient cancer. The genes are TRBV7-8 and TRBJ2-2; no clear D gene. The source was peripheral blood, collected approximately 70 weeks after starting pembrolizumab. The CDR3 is CASSPDLNTGELFF. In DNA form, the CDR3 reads TGTGCCAGCAGCCCTGATCTGAACACCGGGGAGCTGTTTTTT.